This TCR beta chain was recorded in a study of T cell repertoires in cytomegalovirus infection. The germline V and J ends were trimmed by 6 bases and 0 bases, with 11 bases remaining between them. CDR3 length: 14 amino acids. Germline lookup yields CDR1 SQVTM and CDR2 ANQGSEA. With respect to this clonotype: Its antigen is undetermined.

Overall study findings and caveats: CMV-specific TCR beta clonotypes restricted by HLA-C dominated the ex vivo response.

Each CDR3 protein gets one entry after TCRdb re-called the reads with MiXCR. Among about 450,000 distinct CDR3 sequences listed, roughly 30% were seen once. The chain is built from TRBV29-1 and TRBJ2-2, with D perhaps TRBD1 (6 bases). The sample consisted of PBMCs. The clonotype originates from a human donor in good health (CMV status not recorded). Some clones in this sample may be carry-over from other donors' samples. The CDR3 DNA is TGCAGCGTCCAAAAGGGGGCGAACACCGGGGAGCTGTTTTTT. Translation gives CSVQKGANTGELFF.